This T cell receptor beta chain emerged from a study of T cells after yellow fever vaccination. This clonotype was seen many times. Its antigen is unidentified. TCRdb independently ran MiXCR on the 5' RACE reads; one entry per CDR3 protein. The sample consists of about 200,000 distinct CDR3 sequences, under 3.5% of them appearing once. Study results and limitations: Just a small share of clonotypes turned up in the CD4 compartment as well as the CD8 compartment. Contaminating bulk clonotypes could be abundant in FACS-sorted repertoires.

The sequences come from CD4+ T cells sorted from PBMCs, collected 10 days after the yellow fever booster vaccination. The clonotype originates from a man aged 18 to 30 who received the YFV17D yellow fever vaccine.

The CDR3 is CASSFEAGGTQYF. CDR3 nucleotide sequence: TGTGCCAGCAGCTTCGAAGCGGGGGGGACCCAGTACTTC. The chain recombines TRBV7-2 with TRBJ2-5, with 9 bases aligning to TRBD2. This CDR3 has 13 amino acids. J gave up 7 bases and V 3 bases, and 3 bases lay outside the gene matches. Per the germline V gene, CDR1 is SGHTA and CDR2 is FQGNSA.